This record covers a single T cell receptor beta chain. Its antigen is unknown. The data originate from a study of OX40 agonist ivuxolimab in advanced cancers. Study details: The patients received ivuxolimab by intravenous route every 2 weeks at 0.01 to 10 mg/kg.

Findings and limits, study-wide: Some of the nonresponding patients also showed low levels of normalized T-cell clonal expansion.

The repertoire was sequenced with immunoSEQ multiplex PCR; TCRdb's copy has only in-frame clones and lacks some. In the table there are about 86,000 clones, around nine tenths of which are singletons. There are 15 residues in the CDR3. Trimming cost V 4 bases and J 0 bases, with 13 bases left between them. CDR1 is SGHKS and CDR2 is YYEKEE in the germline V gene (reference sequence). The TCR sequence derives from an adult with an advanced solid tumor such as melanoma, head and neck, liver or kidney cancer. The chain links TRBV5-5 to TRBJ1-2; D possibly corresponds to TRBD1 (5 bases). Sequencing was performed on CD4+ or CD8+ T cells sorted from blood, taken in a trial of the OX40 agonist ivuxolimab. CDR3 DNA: TGTGCCAGCAGCCCCAGTTGGGGCTCTAACTATGGCTACACCTTC. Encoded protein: CASSPSWGSNYGYTF.